Included here is one T cell receptor (beta chain) sequence, with context. The data originate from a study of shared T cell receptors in the human thymus. Data came from immunoSEQ multiplex PCR; TCRdb stores just in-frame clones and leaves some out. The sample records some 700,000 clones, 80% to 90% being singletons. After removal of 5 bases from V and 0 bases from J, the junction contained 19 bases not matched to a gene. The CDR3 spans 19 residues. In germline, CDR1 is SGHVS, CDR2 FNYEAQ. In addition, the sample was reused for a study of human thymus T cells. That paper states: Donation came from healthy Finnish infants having corrective surgery for congenital heart defects. Thymus tissue was removed during corrective cardiac surgery. Biased V and J segment usage appeared in thymus and peripheral blood. Related research reported highly overlapping thymic repertoires among unrelated individuals.

Input material: thymocytes. The sequence was collected from a girl under three years old with a congenital heart defect. The genes are TRBV7-6 and TRBJ2-7; 7 bases are a match to TRBD1. CDR3 protein: CASSPQRLKGAPSSYEQYF. CDR3 DNA: TGTGCCAGCAGCCCTCAAAGATTGAAGGGGGCTCCCAGCTCCTACGAGCAGTACTTC.